This T cell receptor (beta chain) was sequenced in a study of OX40 agonist ivuxolimab in advanced cancers. Study information: Patients were roughly 87% male with ages roughly 20 to 80, mean roughly 64. Findings and caveats of the study: CD8+ T cells averaged more expanded clones than CD4+. No antigen was identified for the clonally expanded peripheral T cells. Both CD4+ and CD8+ T cell populations in blood had undergone clonal expansion by week 6 at 0.1 to 3.0 mg/kg.

Note on this clone: Its target is unknown.

The data were produced by immunoSEQ multiplex PCR, yet TCRdb's version contains in-frame clones alone and is incomplete. The sample consists of 45,000 to 50,000 clones, about nine tenths of them appearing once. The receptor was isolated from an adult with an advanced solid tumor such as melanoma, head and neck, liver or kidney cancer. This sample comprised CD4+ or CD8+ T cells sorted from blood, obtained in a trial of the OX40 agonist ivuxolimab.

CDR3 amino acids: CATSRDDRDEKLFF. The CDR3 DNA sequence: TGTGCCACCAGCAGAGATGACAGGGATGAAAAACTGTTTTTT. V and J are TRBV15 and TRBJ1-4; TRBD1 matches at 7 bases. The V and J ends lost 0 bases and 6 bases, in that order; junction bases with no gene match: 1. Looked up from germline, CDR1 is LNHNV and CDR2 is YYDKDF (reference sequence). CDR3 size: 14 residues. Full variable domain (missing parts from reference TRBV15 and TRBJ1-4): DAMVIQNPRYQVTQFGKPVTLSCSQTLNHNVMYWYQQKSSQAPKLLFHYYDKDFNNEADTPDNFQSRRPNTSFCFLDIRSPGLGDTAMYLCATSRDDRDEKLFFGSGTQLSVL.